The 30 T cell receptor beta chains given below trace back to one sample, sequenced in a study of cytomegalovirus exposure and HLA in healthy donors. A multiplex PCR was run with 60 Vbeta primers and 13 Jbeta primers. The assay was immunoSEQ multiplex PCR, and TCRdb's table has in-frame clones only and misses some. The sample holds around 200,000 clones, more than 65% seen once. Sequencing was done on a sample of PBMCs. The source is a woman younger than 45 in good health and CMV-seropositive.

The chain has TRBV6-1 and TRBJ1-1, with D maybe TRBD1 (5 bases). Germline-derived CDR1 and CDR2 are MNHNS and SASEGT. Between the trimmed V and J ends, which lost 2 bases and 0 bases, there was a span of 13 bases. This CDR3 has 16 residues. The CDR3 DNA reads TGTGCCAGCAGTGAAATACTGACAGTCATGAACACTGAAGCTTTCTTT. This sequence encodes CASSEILTVMNTEAFF.

The chain combines TRBV7-2 with TRBJ2-7, with 8 positions matching TRBD2. The junction had 3 bases not matched to a gene; V was cut back by 5 bases and J by 3 bases. The CDR3 totals 13 residues. CDR1 is SGHTA, CDR2 FQGNSA, per germline. CDR3 residues: CASSPRGGYEQYF. DNA for the CDR3: TGTGCCAGCAGCCCTCGGGGGGGCTACGAGCAGTACTTC.

This clone came up once. The DNA for the CDR3 is TGTGCCAGCAGTTTCGAGACTAGCGGACCTCCCTCGAATGAGCAGTTCTTC. It encodes CASSFETSGPPSNEQFF. The chain combines TRBV28 with TRBJ2-1; 9 positions match TRBD2. The CDR3 runs to 17 residues. J was trimmed by 7 bases and V by 3 bases; bases with no gene match: 13. Germline V gene sequence: CDR1 MDHEN, CDR2 SYDVKM.

This clone was counted a few times. Other nucleotide sequences from this sample produce the same CDR3. The CDR3: CASSLGAGNEQFF. The CDR3 DNA is TGTGCCAGCAGCTTAGGGGCGGGTAATGAGCAGTTCTTC. This sequence joins TRBV7-9 and TRBJ2-1, with D possibly being TRBD2 (5 bases). The CDR3 contains 13 residues. Germline lookup yields CDR1 SEHNR and CDR2 FQNEAQ (reference sequence). V dropped 1 base and J dropped 7 bases, with 8 bases sitting between them.

The chain has TRBV9 and TRBJ1-3, with TRBD1 matching 7 bases. V was pared by 0 bases and J by 4 bases, with 13 bases of the junction left unmatched. Germline-derived CDR1 and CDR2 are SGDLS and YYNGEE. The CDR3 is 18 amino acids. The CDR3 bases are TGTGCCAGCAGCGTAGAGGCAGGGGGAAGGACGCTCGGAAACACCATATATTTT. This translates into CASSVEAGGRTLGNTIYF.

This clone was recorded only once. The chain couples TRBV5-1 to TRBJ2-7; 8 bases line up with TRBD1. In germline, CDR1 is SGHRS, CDR2 YFSETQ. The trim removed 3 bases at V and 5 bases at J, leaving 7 bases unmatched. This CDR3 spans 14 amino acids. The CDR3 DNA follows: TGCGCCAGCAGCTCAAGGACAGGGTCGGACGAGCAGTACTTC. Encoded protein: CASSSRTGSDEQYF. The complete variable domain, with remaining parts taken from reference TRBV5-1 and TRBJ2-7, reads KAGVTQTPRYLIKTRGQQVTLSCSPISGHRSVSWYQQTPGQGLQFLFEYFSETQRNKGNFPGRFSGRQFSNSRSEMNVSTLELGDSALYLCASSSRTGSDEQYFGPGTRLTVT.

This clone was picked up a small number of times. The chain uses TRBV6-1 and TRBJ2-7, with D unclear. Germline V gene sequence: CDR1 MNHNS, CDR2 SASEGT. The CDR3 is 13 residues long. Trimming shortened V by 1 base and J by 0 bases, and 4 bases separated the two germline ends. The CDR3 DNA is TGTGCCAGCAGTGAAGGGGCCTCCTACGAGCAGTACTTC. Translated, it gives CASSEGASYEQYF.

The chain couples TRBV2 to TRBJ2-5; possible D gene TRBD1, 6 bases. Germline values: CDR1 SNHLY, CDR2 FYNNEI. Trimming removed 8 bases from V and 13 bases from J, with 20 bases in between. CDR3 length: 12 amino acids. In DNA, the CDR3 is TGTGCCAGCCTCCTCAGGGGCCTCGAGTGGTACTTC. Its protein product is CASLLRGLEWYF.

The rearrangement joins TRBV5-1 to TRBJ1-5; 10 bases align to TRBD1. The CDR3 runs 18 residues. Per the germline V gene, CDR1 is SGHRS and CDR2 is YFSETQ. V shed 1 base, J shed 1 base, and the junction held 8 bases outside the gene matches. This CDR3 reads CASSLSFRTGGSNQPQHF. CDR3 nucleotides: TGCGCCAGCAGCTTGAGTTTTAGGACAGGGGGGAGCAATCAGCCCCAGCATTTT.

Notes on this clone: The junction differs from germline at one of its ends, possibly a read error. V is TRBV5-6 and J is TRBJ2-2, with D maybe TRBD2 (7 bases). The germline V gene encodes CDR1 SGHDT and CDR2 YYEEEE. This CDR3 is 18 amino acids long. CDR3 loop: CAGSLRLGRGRNTGELFF. For the CDR3, the DNA is TGTGCCGGCAGCTTGCGTCTGGGGCGGGGGCGAAACACCGGGGAGCTGTTTTTT.

This clone has a handful of counts. CDR3 region: CASSLAVRTGLGETQYF. In nucleotides, the CDR3 is TGCGCCAGCAGCTTGGCCGTCCGAACAGGGCTTGGGGAGACCCAGTACTTC. V and J are TRBV5-1 and TRBJ2-5; a weak D match, TRBD1 (6 bases). The V gene's germline CDR1 is SGHRS and CDR2 YFSETQ. The V end was cut by 0 bases, the J end by 5 bases, with 20 bases between. This CDR3 contains 17 residues.

This clone has a single count. The gene calls are TRBV28 and TRBJ2-4; 7 bases align to TRBD2. This CDR3 contains 17 residues. Per germline, CDR1 MDHEN and CDR2 SYDVKM. V trimming: 6 bases; J trimming: 5 bases; junction bases outside the gene matches: 16. The CDR3 region is CASRNPRGRDGENIQYF. The CDR3 nucleotides read TGTGCCAGCAGAAACCCTCGGGGGAGGGACGGGGAAAACATTCAGTACTTC.

This clone appeared a few times. V is TRBV28 and J is TRBJ2-1; D gene ambiguous. The germline V gene has CDR1 MDHEN and CDR2 SYDVKM. V was shortened by 1 base and J by 5 bases, with 12 bases between the two germline ends. There are 15 residues in the CDR3. The CDR3 nucleotides are TGTGCCAGCAGTTTATCCCCACTACGCCACAATGAGCAGTTCTTC. It yields the protein CASSLSPLRHNEQFF.

The chain recombines TRBV28 with TRBJ2-7; 11 bases line up with TRBD2. This CDR3 region has 16 residues. With 3 bases clipped from V and 6 bases from J, the junction kept 10 bases outside the gene matches. The germline gives CDR1 MDHEN, CDR2 SYDVKM. The CDR3 DNA is TGTGCCAGCAGTTTTAGACTAGCGGGAAGGTTGCTCGAGCAGTACTTC. Its translation: CASSFRLAGRLLEQYF.

This chain joins TRBV14 and TRBJ1-2; D ambiguous. The germline V gene has CDR1 SGHDN and CDR2 FVKESK. The germline V and J ends were trimmed by 0 bases and 10 bases, with 9 bases remaining between them. The CDR3 extends over 12 amino acids. Here the CDR3 reads CASSQDRVTYTF. The CDR3 coding sequence is TGTGCCAGCAGCCAAGATCGGGTTACCTACACCTTC.

V usage is TRBV4-2 and J usage is TRBJ2-7, with a weak D call TRBD2 (5 bases). Trimming removed 3 bases from V and 2 bases from J, with 11 bases in between. The germline gives CDR1 LGHNA, CDR2 YNFKEQ. This CDR3 comprises 14 residues. This CDR3 reads CASSQPGLTYEQYF. CDR3 nucleotide sequence: TGTGCCAGCAGCCAGCCCGGACTGACCTACGAGCAGTACTTC.

The chain is built from TRBV5-4 and TRBJ2-1; possible D gene TRBD2, 7 bases. CDR3 length: 16 amino acids. V was shortened by 6 bases and J by 1 base, with 17 bases between the two germline ends. Germline lookup yields CDR1 SGHNT and CDR2 YYREEE (reference sequence). CDR3 sequence reads: CASKSRGGSSYNEQFF. The CDR3 bases are TGTGCCAGCAAAAGCAGGGGCGGGAGTTCCTACAATGAGCAGTTCTTC.

This clone was observed a handful of times. The chain combines TRBV5-6 with TRBJ1-1; 8 bases agree with TRBD1. The CDR3 contains 17 residues. The germline gives CDR1 SGHDT, CDR2 YYEEEE. V shed 2 bases, J shed 5 bases, and the junction held 14 bases outside the gene matches. The DNA for the CDR3 is TGTGCCAGCAGCTTTCCTCGGACAGGGAATATTCTTACTGAAGCTTTCTTT. Protein product: CASSFPRTGNILTEAFF.

This chain links TRBV5-1 with TRBJ1-1, with D unresolved. The germline V gene encodes CDR1 SGHRS and CDR2 YFSETQ. Trimming left V 4 bases short and J 6 bases short, with 13 bases between. CDR3 length equals 13 residues. Here the CDR3 reads CASSPVEVSEAFF. DNA of the CDR3: TGCGCCAGCAGCCCCGTGGAGGTCTCTGAAGCTTTCTTT.

This chain links TRBV27 with TRBJ2-6; D possibly corresponds to TRBD2 (6 bases). Per germline, CDR1 MNHEY and CDR2 SMNVEV (reference sequence). The CDR3 is 16 residues long. V lost 4 bases and J 3 bases, leaving 13 bases between the germline ends. CDR3 in amino acids: CASSSPSGVGANVLTF. The CDR3 DNA follows: TGTGCCAGCAGTTCGCCCTCGGGGGTTGGGGCCAACGTCCTGACTTTC.

V and J are TRBV6-5 and TRBJ2-7; D might be TRBD1 (5 bases). With 6 bases removed from V and 2 bases from J, the gap between germline ends came to 11 bases. The CDR3 is made up of 13 amino acids. Germline CDR1 is MNHEY and CDR2 is SVGAGI. The CDR3 loop is CASRPTATYEQYF. The CDR3 DNA is TGTGCCAGCAGGCCGACAGCCACCTACGAGCAGTACTTC.

This chain links TRBV6-5 with TRBJ2-5, with 10 bases that match TRBD1. The closer fit of TRBJ2-7 to the DNA end suggests the J call may be wrong. In germline, CDR1 is MNHEY, CDR2 SVGAGI. The CDR3 totals 14 residues. The CDR3 region has the DNA TGTGCCTCGTGGGACAGGGGCTTCTCCTACGAGCAGTACTTC. Amino acids: CASWDRGFSYEQYF.

The genes are TRBV4-2 and TRBJ2-2, with D possibly being TRBD2 (6 bases). The ends were cut back, 6 bases at V and 4 bases at J, with 21 bases in the middle. CDR3 length: 17 amino acids. Per germline, CDR1 LGHNA and CDR2 YNFKEQ. CDR3 in DNA: TGTGCCAGCAGTCTTTGGACCGGGACTTTCGGCACCGGGGAGCTGTTTTTT. Amino acids: CASSLWTGTFGTGELFF.

A single count supports this clone. The chain uses TRBV4-1 and TRBJ2-7, with D perhaps TRBD1 (6 bases). The CDR3 sequence is 14 residues long. CDR1 MGHRA and CDR2 YSYEKL come from the germline V gene. The V end lost 3 bases, the J end lost 7 bases, and 16 bases lay between the germline ends. The CDR3 loop reads CASSHLGQLGEQYF. CDR3 DNA: TGCGCCAGCAGCCACCTCGGACAGCTCGGGGAGCAGTACTTC.

CDR3 in DNA: TGTGCCAGCAGCCAAGGTTGGGCGGGAGGGCCCGAAGATACGCAGTATTTT. Translating gives CASSQGWAGGPEDTQYF. This chain links TRBV14 with TRBJ2-3; 9 nucleotides align to TRBD2. V dropped 1 base and J dropped 5; count of bases not matched to a gene: 10. The CDR3 has 17 residues. Per germline, CDR1 SGHDN and CDR2 FVKESK. Looking up the rest from reference TRBV14 and TRBJ2-3 gives the full variable domain: EAGVTQFPSHSVIEKGQTVTLRCDPISGHDNLYWYRRVMGKEIKFLLHFVKESKQDESGMPNNRFLAERTGGTYSTLKVQPAELEDSGVYFCASSQGWAGGPEDTQYFGPGTRLTVL.

The chain joins TRBV5-1 to TRBJ2-7; TRBD1 might be the D (5 bases). The germline V and J ends were trimmed by 4 bases and 2 bases, with 16 bases remaining between them. CDR3 size: 15 residues. Germline CDR1 reads SGHRS; CDR2 reads YFSETQ. CDR3 nucleotide sequence: TGCGCCAGCAGCCTTGGGGTGGTAGGGGCCTACGAGCAGTACTTC. Translation gives CASSLGVVGAYEQYF.

To note about this clone: Other DNA sequences in this specimen translate into the identical CDR3. The chain joins TRBV5-1 to TRBJ2-1, with 9 nucleotides matching TRBD2. Germline V lookup: CDR1 SGHRS, CDR2 YFSETQ. Trimming took 5 bases from V and 4 from J; bases not matched to a gene: 4. The CDR3 sequence is 14 residues long. This chain's CDR3 is CASSPAGGYNEQFF. DNA of the CDR3: TGCGCCAGCAGTCCAGCGGGAGGTTACAATGAGCAGTTCTTC.

The V and J genes are TRBV4-1 and TRBJ2-7; 8 positions match TRBD2. This CDR3 contains 14 residues. The J segment lost 6 bases and the V segment lost 5 bases, leaving 9 bases of the junction unmatched. From germline, CDR1 is MGHRA and CDR2 YSYEKL. The CDR3 DNA is TGCGCCAGCAGCGTACCGGGACTAGGGCGCGAGCAGTACTTC. As protein: CASSVPGLGREQYF.

The chain links TRBV9 to TRBJ1-4, with D perhaps TRBD1 (6 bases). CDR1 and CDR2 (germline): SGDLS, YYNGEE. The CDR3 is 14 amino acids. Trimming shortened V by 3 bases and J by 4 bases, and 10 bases separated the two germline ends. CDR3 in amino acids: CASSAGVLNEKLFF. Here the CDR3 DNA reads TGTGCCAGCAGCGCAGGGGTTCTTAATGAAAAACTGTTTTTT.

V gene TRBV19 combines with J gene TRBJ2-5, with D maybe TRBD1 (5 bases). Per germline, CDR1 LNHDA and CDR2 SQIVND (reference sequence). V was clipped by 0 bases and J by 4 bases, with 9 bases between them. The CDR3 extends over 14 amino acids. Here the CDR3 reads CASSIDPRGETQYF. DNA for the CDR3: TGTGCCAGTAGTATAGACCCAAGGGGAGAGACCCAGTACTTC.